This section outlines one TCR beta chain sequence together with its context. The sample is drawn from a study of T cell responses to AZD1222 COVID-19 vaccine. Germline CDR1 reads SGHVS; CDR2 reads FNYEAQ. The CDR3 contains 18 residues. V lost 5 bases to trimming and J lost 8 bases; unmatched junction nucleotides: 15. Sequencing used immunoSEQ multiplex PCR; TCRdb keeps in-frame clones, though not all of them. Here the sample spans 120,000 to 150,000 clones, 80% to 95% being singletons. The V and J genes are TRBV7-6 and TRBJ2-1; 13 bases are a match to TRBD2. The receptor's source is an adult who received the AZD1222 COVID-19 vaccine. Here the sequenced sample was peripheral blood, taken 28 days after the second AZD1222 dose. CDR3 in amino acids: CASSAQFKTSGRWDEQFF. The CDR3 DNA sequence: TGTGCCAGCAGCGCCCAGTTTAAGACTAGCGGGAGGTGGGATGAGCAGTTCTTC. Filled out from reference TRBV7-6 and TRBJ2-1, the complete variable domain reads GAGVSQSPRYKVTKRGQDVALRCDPISGHVSLYWYRQALGQGPEFLTYFNYEAQQDKSGLPNDRFSAERPEGSISTLTIQRTEQRDSAMYRCASSAQFKTSGRWDEQFFGPGTRLTVL.